The 10 T cell receptor beta chains listed next were all sequenced from one sample in a study of T-cell reconstitution after alpha-beta-depleted transplantation in children. What these receptors recognize is not known. General study points: T-cell counts and diversity at one year following transplant were attributed mainly to newly produced T cells.

Using unique molecular identifiers, the investigators prepared the TCRbeta library. TCRdb re-analysed the PCR reads in MiXCR, keeping a single row per CDR3 protein. The data show about 300,000 distinct CDR3 sequences, 7.5% to 9% seen once. The sample consisted of peripheral blood, taken 360 days after TCRalphabeta/CD19-depleted stem cell transplant. All receptors come from a female patient aged 2-9 years who had a stem cell transplant for Fanconi anemia, so the T cells may come from the graft donor.

The chain has TRBV18 and TRBJ2-7; 7 bases are a match to TRBD2. The CDR3 extends over 15 amino acids. V shed 3 bases and J 3 bases; nucleotides not matched to a gene: 8. Germline-derived CDR1 and CDR2 are KGHSH and LQKENI. The CDR3: CASSPLAREGYEQYF. CDR3 bases: TGTGCCAGCTCACCTCTTGCCAGGGAGGGCTACGAGCAGTACTTC.

This clonotype was found a few times. The gene calls are TRBV2 and TRBJ1-4, with TRBD1 as a possible D gene (6 bases). Germline assignment: CDR1 SNHLY and CDR2 FYNNEI. The germline V and J ends were trimmed by 1 base and 13 bases, with 22 bases remaining between them. CDR3 size: 16 residues. The CDR3 sequence: CASSEETGLFSKGLFF. CDR3 DNA: TGTGCCAGCAGTGAAGAGACAGGCCTGTTCTCCAAAGGACTGTTTTTT.

This clonotype has ten or more counts. The chain employs TRBV6-4 and TRBJ1-1; no reliable D call. The germline V gene encodes CDR1 MRHNA and CDR2 SNTAGT. The CDR3 covers 10 residues. Trimming shortened V by 7 bases and J by 2 bases, and 2 bases separated the two germline ends. CDR3 protein: CASTNTEAFF. The CDR3 region has the DNA TGTGCCAGCACTAACACTGAAGCTTTCTTT.

The sample holds many counts of this clonotype. The chain couples TRBV5-4 to TRBJ2-5, with 7 bases identical to TRBD2. J gave up 3 bases and V 2 bases, and 4 bases lay outside the gene matches. CDR1 SGHNT and CDR2 YYREEE come from the germline V gene (reference sequence). This CDR3 spans 14 amino acids. In DNA form, the CDR3 reads TGTGCCAGCAGCTTTATCCTAGCGGAAGAGACCCAGTACTTC. Amino acids: CASSFILAEETQYF.

The chain recombines TRBV10-3 with TRBJ2-3; 8 nucleotides line up with TRBD2. The CDR3 totals 17 residues. Germline values: CDR1 ENHRY, CDR2 SYGVKD. With 6 bases clipped from V and 2 bases from J, the junction kept 13 bases outside the gene matches. CDR3 residues: CAISPSPGRGATDTQYF. The DNA of the CDR3 is TGTGCCATCAGCCCCTCCCCTGGGCGGGGGGCCACAGATACGCAGTATTTT.

This clonotype was counted at least ten times. The V call is TRBV15, the J call TRBJ2-2, with D unclear. Germline V gene lookup returns CDR1 LNHNV and CDR2 YYDKDF (reference sequence). Trimming removed 8 bases at V and 0 bases at J, with 13 bases between. CDR3 length: 15 amino acids. Written as DNA, the CDR3 is TGTGCCACCTCACCACTGCCTACGAACACCGGGGAGCTGTTTTTT. Amino acids: CATSPLPTNTGELFF.

This clonotype was counted ten times or more. V is TRBV20-1 and J is TRBJ1-2; 8 bases align to TRBD1. Germline V CDR1 and CDR2: DFQATT, SNEGSKA (reference sequence). The CDR3 is 14 amino acids. V was pared by 1 base and J by 8 bases, with 9 bases of the junction left unmatched. Here the CDR3 reads CSARAGIDRGGYTF. The CDR3 DNA sequence: TGCAGTGCTAGAGCAGGTATCGACAGGGGAGGCTACACCTTC.

This clonotype was recorded many times. This chain uses TRBV9 with TRBJ2-2; a possible D gene is TRBD1 (6 bases). The ends were cut back, 4 bases at V and 7 bases at J, with 20 bases in the middle. Germline lookup yields CDR1 SGDLS and CDR2 YYNGEE. This CDR3 is 16 amino acids long. CDR3 bases: TGTGCCAGCAGCTCCCGTCTATTCACAGGGAGCGGGGAGCTGTTTTTT. Residues: CASSSRLFTGSGELFF.

Only a few counts were recorded for this clonotype. This chain links TRBV6-2 or TRBV6-3 with TRBJ1-6; a weak D match, TRBD1 (5 bases). Trimming cost V 2 bases and J 7 bases, with 12 bases left between them. CDR1 is MNHEY, CDR2 SVGEGT, per germline. CDR3 size: 15 residues. The CDR3 DNA reads as TGTGCCAGCAGTTACCGGGGGATGAGCAATTCACCCCTCCACTTT. It is translated as CASSYRGMSNSPLHF.

This chain links TRBV11-2 with TRBJ1-1; TRBD1 is a possible D gene (6 bases). Germline CDR1 SGHAT, CDR2 FQNNGV. The CDR3 is made up of 13 amino acids. V was cut by 5 bases and J by 3 bases, with 10 bases left in between. CDR3 loop: CASSPRTDTEAFF. For the CDR3, the DNA is TGTGCCAGCAGCCCAAGGACAGACACTGAAGCTTTCTTT. Drawing the rest from reference TRBV11-2 and TRBJ1-1, the complete variable domain is EAGVAQSPRYKIIEKRQSVAFWCNPISGHATLYWYQQILGQGPKLLIQFQNNGVVDDSQLPKDRFSAERLKGVDSTLKIQPAKLEDSAVYLCASSPRTDTEAFFGQGTRLTVV.